The clone carrying this T cell receptor beta chain turned up a few times. No antigen is known for it. These data originate in a study of identical twins. Findings and caveats of the study: The conclusions drew on cross-sectional statistical analysis instead of tracking the same donors. Excess sharing by twins proved weaker in beta out-of-frame sequences.

TCRdb analysed the 5' RACE reads with MiXCR anew, one entry per CDR3 protein. The table includes around 570,000 distinct CDR3 sequences, more than 9% detected once. Among all donors, each was a healthy Caucasian. CDR1 is LGHDT, CDR2 YNNKEL, per germline (reference sequence). Trimming pared 0 bases from V and 11 bases from J, leaving 18 bases between. This CDR3 has 15 residues. The same sample was also studied in work on yellow fever vaccine responses in identical twins. As that report states: Twins' vaccine T cell response reportedly seemed partly convergent, partly personalized.

The sequenced material came from PBMCs. The clonotype was recovered from a woman aged 18-29 years in good health. The chain joins TRBV3-1 to TRBJ2-3, with D perhaps matching TRBD1 (5 bases). The CDR3 spells CASSQEPQAPIGQYF. The CDR3 bases are TGTGCCAGCAGCCAAGAACCACAGGCCCCCATTGGGCAGTATTTT.